The rows below give T cell receptor beta chains drawn from one sample of a study of glioma-infiltrating T cells after dendritic cell vaccination. Using immunoSEQ multiplex PCR, the repertoire was profiled, and TCRdb retains in-frame clones only, with some absent. Of tens of thousands of clones in the sample, 82% were seen once. Sample: blood, taken before dendritic cell vaccination. Source of these receptors: a human donor with glioblastoma. Both conserved end residues are part of each CDR3. Each record gives: CDR3 DNA, CDR3 protein, D gene, CDR3 length, clone size, J gene, V gene. D genes are given only for firm matches. Not all rows give a size; the values are once, few, many and, for expanded clones, a class.

cdr3_nt: TGTGCCAGCAGTGTACAGGGGGGTTCGGACGAGCAGTACTTC
cdr3_aa: CASSVQGGSDEQYF
d_call: TRBD1
cdr3_length: 14
clone_size: NA
j_call: TRBJ2-7
v_call: TRBV6-1

cdr3_nt: TGTGCCAGCAGTTACGGCGGGTGGGATGAAAAACTGTTTTTT
cdr3_aa: CASSYGGWDEKLFF
d_call: NA
cdr3_length: 14
clone_size: NA
j_call: TRBJ1-4
v_call: TRBV6-5

cdr3_nt: TGTGCCAGCAGCAGGGGACTAGCGGGGTCGGGTACCGGCTCCTACAATGAGCAGTTCTTC
cdr3_aa: CASSRGLAGSGTGSYNEQFF
d_call: TRBD2
cdr3_length: 20
clone_size: few
j_call: TRBJ2-1
v_call: TRBV5-4

cdr3_nt: TGTGCCAGCAGCTTACAGGGGGGCTCGGCGAGCGAGCAGTACTTC
cdr3_aa: CASSLQGGSASEQYF
d_call: TRBD1
cdr3_length: 15
clone_size: NA
j_call: TRBJ2-7
v_call: TRBV9

cdr3_nt: TGTGCCAGCAGCTCCGTCGGCGGGACCGACCGCTTTGAGCAGTTCTTC
cdr3_aa: CASSSVGGTDRFEQFF
d_call: NA
cdr3_length: 16
clone_size: NA
j_call: TRBJ2-1
v_call: TRBV11-3

cdr3_nt: TGTGCCACCCAGCAGGGGATCGGAAACACCATATATTTT
cdr3_aa: CATQQGIGNTIYF
d_call: NA
cdr3_length: 13
clone_size: once
j_call: TRBJ1-3
v_call: TRBV2

cdr3_nt: TGTGCCAGTAGTTCCATCGACAGGGGTGAACAGCCCCAGCATTTT
cdr3_aa: CASSSIDRGEQPQHF
d_call: TRBD1
cdr3_length: 15
clone_size: NA
j_call: TRBJ1-5
v_call: TRBV19

cdr3_nt: TGCAGCGCCTGGGACAGCTCCTACGAGCAGTACTTC
cdr3_aa: CSAWDSSYEQYF
d_call: TRBD1
cdr3_length: 12
clone_size: few
j_call: TRBJ2-7
v_call: TRBV29-1

cdr3_nt: TGTGCCAGCAGTTTGCCTCTAAGTTGGACTGAAGCTTTCTTT
cdr3_aa: CASSLPLSWTEAFF
d_call: NA
cdr3_length: 14
clone_size: NA
j_call: TRBJ1-1
v_call: TRBV28

cdr3_nt: TGTGCCAGCAGCTTGGGCCAGGGGGATGAGCAGTTCTTC
cdr3_aa: CASSLGQGDEQFF
d_call: TRBD1
cdr3_length: 13
clone_size: few
j_call: TRBJ2-1
v_call: TRBV5-4

cdr3_nt: TGTGCCAGCTCACCCACCTCCGGGACTACCTCACTCTCTGGAAACACCATATATTTT
cdr3_aa: CASSPTSGTTSLSGNTIYF
d_call: NA
cdr3_length: 19
clone_size: NA
j_call: TRBJ1-3
v_call: TRBV18

cdr3_nt: TGTGCCAGCAGCTTTATCCAGGGTACAGAGACCCAGTACTTC
cdr3_aa: CASSFIQGTETQYF
d_call: NA
cdr3_length: 14
clone_size: NA
j_call: TRBJ2-5
v_call: TRBV7-9

cdr3_nt: TGTGCCAGCACACAGGGGGCGGCTGGGGAGCTGTTTTTT
cdr3_aa: CASTQGAAGELFF
d_call: TRBD1
cdr3_length: 13
clone_size: NA
j_call: TRBJ2-2
v_call: TRBV11-3

cdr3_nt: TGTGCCAGCAGCCCGGGACTAGATGTGGAGACCCAGTACTTC
cdr3_aa: CASSPGLDVETQYF
d_call: TRBD2
cdr3_length: 14
clone_size: NA
j_call: TRBJ2-5
v_call: TRBV11-2

cdr3_nt: TGTGCCGGGGGAGGGACACGGAGCTCCTACGAGCAGTACTTC
cdr3_aa: CAGGGTRSSYEQYF
d_call: NA
cdr3_length: 14
clone_size: NA
j_call: TRBJ2-7
v_call: TRBV2

cdr3_nt: TGCGCCAGCAGTGAGGTTGGCGGGGGGGCTCACGGGGAGCTGTTTTTT
cdr3_aa: CASSEVGGGAHGELFF
d_call: TRBD2
cdr3_length: 16
clone_size: NA
j_call: TRBJ2-2
v_call: TRBV10-2

cdr3_nt: TGTGCCAGCAGTTCCGGGGGAGGAGTAGAGGAGCAGTACTTC
cdr3_aa: CASSSGGGVEEQYF
d_call: NA
cdr3_length: 14
clone_size: NA
j_call: TRBJ2-7
v_call: TRBV28

cdr3_nt: TGTGCCAGCAGTTTACAGGGGGTCTCCTACAATGAGCAGTTCTTC
cdr3_aa: CASSLQGVSYNEQFF
d_call: TRBD1
cdr3_length: 15
clone_size: NA
j_call: TRBJ2-1
v_call: TRBV2

cdr3_nt: TGTGCCAGCAGCCAAGATCTGGGACAGGGGATACGTGGTAATGAAAAACTGTTTTTT
cdr3_aa: CASSQDLGQGIRGNEKLFF
d_call: TRBD1
cdr3_length: 19
clone_size: NA
j_call: TRBJ1-4
v_call: TRBV4-2

cdr3_nt: TGTGCCAGCTCACCTGCGGGGGGACAGGGTCCGTTGGGGACCCAGTACTTC
cdr3_aa: CASSPAGGQGPLGTQYF
d_call: NA
cdr3_length: 17
clone_size: NA
j_call: TRBJ2-5
v_call: TRBV18

cdr3_nt: TGTGCCAGCAGTCTGGCTCGGACAGGGCGGTCTGGGGCCAACGTCCTGACTTTC
cdr3_aa: CASSLARTGRSGANVLTF
d_call: TRBD1
cdr3_length: 18
clone_size: NA
j_call: TRBJ2-6
v_call: TRBV28

cdr3_nt: TGCGCCAGCAGCTTGGCCTCGGGGATGTACACCGGGGAGCTGTTTTTT
cdr3_aa: CASSLASGMYTGELFF
d_call: NA
cdr3_length: 16
clone_size: NA
j_call: TRBJ2-2
v_call: TRBV5-1

cdr3_nt: TGTGCCAGCAGTGACAGCGGGGGGGCCACAGATACGCAGTATTTT
cdr3_aa: CASSDSGGATDTQYF
d_call: TRBD2
cdr3_length: 15
clone_size: NA
j_call: TRBJ2-3
v_call: TRBV6-4

cdr3_nt: TGTGCCAGCTCACCACTGAGAGGGACTGAAGCTTTCTTT
cdr3_aa: CASSPLRGTEAFF
d_call: NA
cdr3_length: 13
clone_size: NA
j_call: TRBJ1-1
v_call: TRBV18

cdr3_nt: TGTGCCAGCAGCCAAGCGGAGAACTATGGCTACACCTTC
cdr3_aa: CASSQAENYGYTF
d_call: NA
cdr3_length: 13
clone_size: NA
j_call: TRBJ1-2
v_call: TRBV14

cdr3_nt: TGTGCCAGCAGAGAGGGGGCCTACGAGCAGTACTTC
cdr3_aa: CASREGAYEQYF
d_call: NA
cdr3_length: 12
clone_size: NA
j_call: TRBJ2-7
v_call: TRBV27

cdr3_nt: TGTGCCAGCAGATCTACAGGCGGTTCTAACTATGGCTACACCTTC
cdr3_aa: CASRSTGGSNYGYTF
d_call: NA
cdr3_length: 15
clone_size: NA
j_call: TRBJ1-2
v_call: TRBV6-1

cdr3_nt: TGTGCCAGCAGCAAGAGGCGGGGCATCACATCAGATACGCAGTATTTT
cdr3_aa: CASSKRRGITSDTQYF
d_call: NA
cdr3_length: 16
clone_size: NA
j_call: TRBJ2-3
v_call: TRBV21-1

cdr3_nt: TGCGCCAGCAGCGAACGGCCAGGGGGAGAGCAGTACTTC
cdr3_aa: CASSERPGGEQYF
d_call: TRBD1
cdr3_length: 13
clone_size: NA
j_call: TRBJ2-7
v_call: TRBV5-1

cdr3_nt: TGTGCCAGCAGCTTAGGGACAGGGGACGAAAAACTGTTTTTT
cdr3_aa: CASSLGTGDEKLFF
d_call: TRBD1
cdr3_length: 14
clone_size: NA
j_call: TRBJ1-4
v_call: TRBV7-6

cdr3_nt: TGTGCCAGCAGCTTGGACAGGGAAGGCTACACCTTC
cdr3_aa: CASSLDREGYTF
d_call: NA
cdr3_length: 12
clone_size: NA
j_call: TRBJ1-2
v_call: TRBV5-4

cdr3_nt: TGTGCCTGGAGGGGTCTACCGGGGGGTGAGCAGTTCTTC
cdr3_aa: CAWRGLPGGEQFF
d_call: TRBD2
cdr3_length: 13
clone_size: NA
j_call: TRBJ2-1
v_call: TRBV30

cdr3_nt: TGTGCCAGCAGCTTCATAGGGGCGGCCTACGAGCAGTACTTC
cdr3_aa: CASSFIGAAYEQYF
d_call: NA
cdr3_length: 14
clone_size: NA
j_call: TRBJ2-7
v_call: TRBV11-2

cdr3_nt: TGTGCCAGCATACGGACAACGAGTGGTGCCGGGGAGCTGTTTTTT
cdr3_aa: CASIRTTSGAGELFF
d_call: NA
cdr3_length: 15
clone_size: few
j_call: TRBJ2-2
v_call: TRBV28

cdr3_nt: TGCGCCAGCAGCCTCGGACAGGGGCAGGGCAATCAGCCCCAGCATTTT
cdr3_aa: CASSLGQGQGNQPQHF
d_call: TRBD1
cdr3_length: 16
clone_size: NA
j_call: TRBJ1-5
v_call: TRBV4-1

cdr3_nt: TGTGCCAGCAGCTTTTCTCTGGACAGGGTTGTTGGCGAGCAGTACTTC
cdr3_aa: CASSFSLDRVVGEQYF
d_call: TRBD1
cdr3_length: 16
clone_size: NA
j_call: TRBJ2-7
v_call: TRBV7-8

cdr3_nt: TGCGCCAGCAGCTTAGCCTCATTGAACACTGAAGCTTTCTTT
cdr3_aa: CASSLASLNTEAFF
d_call: NA
cdr3_length: 14
clone_size: few
j_call: TRBJ1-1
v_call: TRBV5-1

cdr3_nt: TGTGCCAGTAGTATGGGCACGGGACACTCCACCGGGGAGCTGTTTTTT
cdr3_aa: CASSMGTGHSTGELFF
d_call: NA
cdr3_length: 16
clone_size: few
j_call: TRBJ2-2
v_call: TRBV19

cdr3_nt: TGTGCCAGCAGCCTCCTGACAGGGGGCTATGGCTACACCTTC
cdr3_aa: CASSLLTGGYGYTF
d_call: TRBD1
cdr3_length: 14
clone_size: NA
j_call: TRBJ1-2
v_call: TRBV11-2

cdr3_nt: TGTGCTAGCAGCTTAGTTCCGGGGGGACTAGGGAACACAGATACGCAGTATTTT
cdr3_aa: CASSLVPGGLGNTDTQYF
d_call: TRBD2
cdr3_length: 18
clone_size: NA
j_call: TRBJ2-3
v_call: TRBV7-7

cdr3_nt: TGTGCCAGCAGCTTAGAGGCAGGGGCCACTGAAGCTTTCTTT
cdr3_aa: CASSLEAGATEAFF
d_call: NA
cdr3_length: 14
clone_size: NA
j_call: TRBJ1-1
v_call: TRBV11-3

cdr3_nt: TGTGCCAGCGAGCAAAGGGGAGGCTCTGGAAACACCATATATTTT
cdr3_aa: CASEQRGGSGNTIYF
d_call: NA
cdr3_length: 15
clone_size: few
j_call: TRBJ1-3
v_call: TRBV2

cdr3_nt: TGTGCTAGCAGCCTATTGGGGGGGCCAGGTACCGGGGAGCTGTTTTTT
cdr3_aa: CASSLLGGPGTGELFF
d_call: NA
cdr3_length: 16
clone_size: NA
j_call: TRBJ2-2
v_call: TRBV7-7

cdr3_nt: TGTGCCAGCTCACCACCGGCGGCGGGAGTGAACAATGAGCAGTTCTTC
cdr3_aa: CASSPPAAGVNNEQFF
d_call: TRBD2
cdr3_length: 16
clone_size: once
j_call: TRBJ2-1
v_call: TRBV18

cdr3_nt: TGCGCCAGCAGCTTGGGACAGCCGCCAGCCTACGAGCAGTACTTC
cdr3_aa: CASSLGQPPAYEQYF
d_call: NA
cdr3_length: 15
clone_size: NA
j_call: TRBJ2-7
v_call: TRBV5-1

cdr3_nt: TGTGCCAGCAGCTTGACAGGGGGCCGGAATGAAAAACTGTTTTTT
cdr3_aa: CASSLTGGRNEKLFF
d_call: TRBD1
cdr3_length: 15
clone_size: NA
j_call: TRBJ1-4
v_call: TRBV5-4

cdr3_nt: TGTGCCACCAGCAGCCAGTCAGACACTGAAGCTTTCTTT
cdr3_aa: CATSSQSDTEAFF
d_call: NA
cdr3_length: 13
clone_size: once
j_call: TRBJ1-1
v_call: TRBV15

cdr3_nt: TGTGCCAGCACAGGGTCCAATCAGCCCCAGCATTTT
cdr3_aa: CASTGSNQPQHF
d_call: NA
cdr3_length: 12
clone_size: NA
j_call: TRBJ1-5
v_call: TRBV6-4

cdr3_nt: TGTGCCAGCGGTTTCACAGCAGATGAGCAGTTCTTC
cdr3_aa: CASGFTADEQFF
d_call: NA
cdr3_length: 12
clone_size: NA
j_call: TRBJ2-1
v_call: TRBV14

cdr3_nt: TGTGCCAGCAGGAGTCCCGGGACAGGGAACTATGGCTACACCTTC
cdr3_aa: CASRSPGTGNYGYTF
d_call: TRBD1
cdr3_length: 15
clone_size: NA
j_call: TRBJ1-2
v_call: TRBV28